These T cell receptor beta chains were read from a single sample in a study of OX40 agonist ivuxolimab in advanced cancers. The repertoire was sequenced with immunoSEQ multiplex PCR; TCRdb's copy has only in-frame clones and lacks some. The sample shows about 46,000 clones, just over 85% of them seen only once. The sample in question was CD4+ or CD8+ T cells sorted from blood, obtained in a trial of the OX40 agonist ivuxolimab. These receptors came from an adult with an advanced solid tumor such as melanoma, head and neck, liver or kidney cancer. CDR3s include the opening cysteine and the closing phenylalanine or tryptophan. D genes are given only for firm matches. Where a row states a size, it is once, few, many or the class of an expanded clone; other rows omit it.

clone size: .; V gene: TRBV4-2; D gene: .; J gene: TRBJ2-7; CDR3 length: 14; CDR3 DNA: TGTGCCAGCAGCCAAGAGGGGAGATCCTACGAGCAGTACTTC; CDR3 protein: CASSQEGRSYEQYF
clone size: few; V gene: TRBV2; D gene: TRBD1; J gene: TRBJ1-2; CDR3 length: 15; CDR3 DNA: TGTGCCAGCAGTGGCGTGGGGGGCAGGGGGTATGGCTACACCTTC; CDR3 protein: CASSGVGGRGYGYTF
clone size: .; V gene: TRBV11-1; D gene: TRBD2; J gene: TRBJ2-5; CDR3 length: 17; CDR3 DNA: TGTGCCAGCAGCTTAGCGGGCGGTAGCGGGAGGGATGAGACCCAGTACTTC; CDR3 protein: CASSLAGGSGRDETQYF
clone size: once; V gene: TRBV2; D gene: .; J gene: TRBJ1-5; CDR3 length: 14; CDR3 DNA: TGTGCCAGCAGTGACCTCCTTAGCAATCAGCCCCAGCATTTT; CDR3 protein: CASSDLLSNQPQHF
clone size: .; V gene: TRBV6-1; D gene: .; J gene: TRBJ1-1; CDR3 length: 11; CDR3 DNA: TGTGCCAGCAGTTCGAACACTGAAGCTTTCTTT; CDR3 protein: CASSSNTEAFF
clone size: .; V gene: TRBV27; D gene: .; J gene: TRBJ2-7; CDR3 length: 11; CDR3 DNA: TGTGCCAGCAGAGGAGGTTACGAGCAGTACTTC; CDR3 protein: CASRGGYEQYF
clone size: .; V gene: TRBV4-1; D gene: .; J gene: TRBJ1-4; CDR3 length: 17; CDR3 DNA: TGCGCCAGCAGCCAAGATTGGCGGGGAGCAACTAATGAAAAACTGTTTTTT; CDR3 protein: CASSQDWRGATNEKLFF
clone size: .; V gene: TRBV14; D gene: .; J gene: TRBJ2-5; CDR3 length: 15; CDR3 DNA: TGTGCCAGCAGCCAATTGGCTGCGGGACAAGAGACCCAGTACTTC; CDR3 protein: CASSQLAAGQETQYF
clone size: .; V gene: TRBV6-1; D gene: .; J gene: TRBJ2-7; CDR3 length: 14; CDR3 DNA: TGTGCCAGCAGTGAGGCAGGGGGGGCGTCCGAGCAGTACTTC; CDR3 protein: CASSEAGGASEQYF
clone size: few; V gene: TRBV5-6; D gene: .; J gene: TRBJ2-5; CDR3 length: 14; CDR3 DNA: TGTGCCAGCAGCTGGGACCTGAGCCAAGAGACCCAGTACTTC; CDR3 protein: CASSWDLSQETQYF
clone size: many; V gene: TRBV19; D gene: .; J gene: TRBJ2-7; CDR3 length: 13; CDR3 DNA: TGTGCCAGTAGTATTGGGCAGAACTACGAGCAGTACTTC; CDR3 protein: CASSIGQNYEQYF
clone size: .; V gene: TRBV5-6; D gene: TRBD1; J gene: TRBJ1-5; CDR3 length: 12; CDR3 DNA: TGTGCCAGCAGCTCTGACAGGGAGCCCCAGCATTTT; CDR3 protein: CASSSDREPQHF
clone size: .; V gene: TRBV10-3; D gene: .; J gene: TRBJ1-2; CDR3 length: 12; CDR3 DNA: TGTGCCATCAGACAGAGAGATGAAGGCTACACCTTC; CDR3 protein: CAIRQRDEGYTF
clone size: .; V gene: TRBV13; D gene: .; J gene: TRBJ1-1; CDR3 length: 15; CDR3 DNA: TGTGCCAGCAGTCAGACTCCAGGGTTTAGCACTGAAGCTTTCTTT; CDR3 protein: CASSQTPGFSTEAFF
clone size: once; V gene: TRBV9; D gene: .; J gene: TRBJ2-7; CDR3 length: 14; CDR3 DNA: TGTGCCAGCAGCCCCACAGGGGAGGTCTACGAGCAGTACTTC; CDR3 protein: CASSPTGEVYEQYF
clone size: few; V gene: TRBV4-3; D gene: .; J gene: TRBJ1-6; CDR3 length: 18; CDR3 DNA: TGCGCCAGCAGCCAAGATTCCATACGGAGCTCCTATAATTCACCCCTCCACTTT; CDR3 protein: CASSQDSIRSSYNSPLHF
clone size: .; V gene: TRBV7-9; D gene: .; J gene: TRBJ1-2; CDR3 length: 16; CDR3 DNA: TGTGCCAGCAGCACATCCTGGACAGATGTTAACTATGGCTACACCTTC; CDR3 protein: CASSTSWTDVNYGYTF
clone size: few; V gene: TRBV19; D gene: .; J gene: TRBJ1-5; CDR3 length: 13; CDR3 DNA: TGTGCCAGTAGTATGGGGCCAGAGAGCGACCGGGTTTTT; CDR3 protein: CASSMGPESDRVF
clone size: .; V gene: TRBV5-1; D gene: .; J gene: TRBJ2-2; CDR3 length: 16; CDR3 DNA: TGCGCCAGCAGCTTGGGGGCGGTAACGAACACCGGGGAGCTGTTTTTT; CDR3 protein: CASSLGAVTNTGELFF
clone size: .; V gene: TRBV5-6; D gene: .; J gene: TRBJ1-2; CDR3 length: 15; CDR3 DNA: TGTGCCAGCAGCCTGCGCAGGGGCTTAGTCTATGGCTACACCTTC; CDR3 protein: CASSLRRGLVYGYTF